This passage covers 23 T cell receptor beta chains from one sample sequenced in a study of blood T cell repertoires in COVID-19. Sequencing was performed with immunoSEQ multiplex PCR; in TCRdb, only in-frame clones are kept and a portion is missing. The data hold around 150,000 clones, with roughly 93% observed a single time. Sequenced: peripheral blood. All receptors derive from a woman aged 60-75 years with COVID-19, enrolled during active disease.

This chain connects TRBV7-9 to TRBJ1-1; D may be TRBD1 (5 bases). Trimming shortened V by 0 bases and J by 4 bases, and 9 bases separated the two germline ends. The CDR3 runs to 14 residues. The germline V gene has CDR1 SEHNR and CDR2 FQNEAQ (reference sequence). The CDR3 protein is CASSLARDSTEAFF. CDR3 in DNA: TGTGCCAGCAGCTTAGCCAGGGATTCCACTGAAGCTTTCTTT.

This chain links TRBV7-2 with TRBJ2-3; possible D gene TRBD2, 6 bases. CDR1 is SGHTA, CDR2 FQGNSA, per germline. The V gene lost 5 bases and the J gene lost 0 bases, with 9 bases spanning the gap. CDR3 length equals 14 residues. CDR3 amino acids: CASSRDSSTDTQYF. The CDR3 DNA follows: TGTGCCAGCAGCCGGGACTCTAGCACAGATACGCAGTATTTT.

V and J are TRBV4-3 and TRBJ2-2; 7 bases fit TRBD1. The CDR3 is 17 residues long. Unmatched junction bases numbered 10, after V lost 4 bases and J lost 2 bases. Germline V gene lookup returns CDR1 LGHNA and CDR2 YSLEER. CDR3 sequence (DNA): TGCGCCAGCAGCCCCCAGACGGGGACAGTTAACACCGGGGAGCTGTTTTTT. Translating it yields CASSPQTGTVNTGELFF.

The CDR3 region is CASSQQNRGRSYNEQFF. The CDR3 DNA follows: TGCGCCAGCAGCCAGCAGAACAGGGGAAGGTCCTACAATGAGCAGTTCTTC. The V and J genes are TRBV4-3 and TRBJ2-1; TRBD1 agrees at 7 bases. Germline CDR1 is LGHNA and CDR2 is YSLEER. CDR3 length: 17 amino acids. J was trimmed by 1 base and V by 3 bases; bases with no gene match: 9.

J is TRBJ2-7 and V is TRBV5-1; 7 bases agree with TRBD1. Germline lookup yields CDR1 SGHRS and CDR2 YFSETQ. This CDR3 spans 13 amino acids. Losses at the gene ends were 0 bases for V and 6 bases for J; bases not matched to a gene: 3. The CDR3 DNA follows: TGCGCCAGCAGCTTGGGACAGGGTAGCGAGCAGTACTTC. It translates to CASSLGQGSEQYF.

This sequence joins TRBV11-2 and TRBJ2-5; a possible D gene is TRBD2 (5 bases). Germline CDR1 reads SGHAT; CDR2 reads FQNNGV. The CDR3 is made up of 15 amino acids. V was trimmed by 1 base and J by 2 bases, leaving 11 bases between them. CDR3 nucleotides: TGTGCCAGCAGCTTAGGAGTTGGACTGCAAGAGACCCAGTACTTC. Translating it yields CASSLGVGLQETQYF.

This chain links TRBV5-4 with TRBJ2-5; D unclear. The length of the CDR3 is 13 residues. The germline CDR1 and CDR2 sequences are SGHNT and YYREEE (reference sequence). V lost 6 bases to trimming and J lost 2 bases, with 11 bases between them. The CDR3 sequence is CASTSRQQETQYF. DNA of the CDR3: TGTGCCAGCACCTCACGACAACAAGAGACCCAGTACTTC.

This clone was picked up one time. The rearrangement uses TRBV10-3 and TRBJ1-5; D perhaps matches TRBD1 (5 bases). Germline loops: CDR1 ENHRY, CDR2 SYGVKD. V dropped 0 bases and J dropped 8 bases, with 11 bases sitting between them. The CDR3 is 14 residues long. The CDR3 sequence: CAISESRELKPQHF. The CDR3 nucleotides read TGTGCCATCAGTGAGTCCAGGGAACTTAAGCCCCAGCATTTT.

The rearrangement links TRBV2 to TRBJ1-2, with D uncertain. The CDR3 runs to 13 residues. Trimming pared 4 bases from V and 2 bases from J, leaving 8 bases between. CDR1 is SNHLY, CDR2 FYNNEI, per germline. CDR3 loop: CASSAFQNYGYTF. As DNA, the CDR3 is TGTGCCAGCAGTGCATTCCAAAACTATGGCTACACCTTC.

The rearrangement uses TRBV7-3 and TRBJ1-1, with a possible D match to TRBD1 (5 bases). Per germline, CDR1 SGHTA and CDR2 FQGTGA. V was trimmed by 1 base and J by 4 bases, leaving 10 bases between them. The CDR3 extends over 14 amino acids. The CDR3 DNA sequence: TGTGCCAGCAGCTTAAGGGGGGTGAGCACTGAAGCTTTCTTT. Protein: CASSLRGVSTEAFF.

This chain links TRBV6-6 with TRBJ2-3; D remains unclear. Between the trimmed V and J ends, which lost 8 bases and 0 bases, there was a span of 15 bases. The CDR3 length is 15 residues. Germline CDR1 and CDR2: MNHNY and SVGAGI (reference sequence). The DNA for the CDR3 is TGTGCCAGCCTGGCCAGACAACCTAGCACAGATACGCAGTATTTT. This gives the protein CASLARQPSTDTQYF.

The chain carries TRBV6-4 and TRBJ1-2; tentative D call: TRBD1 (5 bases). Germline values: CDR1 MRHNA, CDR2 SNTAGT. V was cut by 2 bases and J by 8 bases, with 15 bases left in between. This CDR3 spans 14 amino acids. The CDR3 coding sequence is TGTGCCAGCAGTGACGATCAGGGTGTGAGAGGCTACACCTTC. Translated: CASSDDQGVRGYTF.

The chain combines TRBV30 with TRBJ1-6; D is undetermined. V lost 3 bases to trimming and J lost 9 bases, with 15 bases between them. This CDR3 comprises 14 residues. Germline CDR1 reads GTSNPN; CDR2 reads SVGIG (reference sequence). CDR3 DNA: TGTGCCTGGAGCCCGGGAACCCGAAGTTCACCCCTCCACTTT. Protein product: CAWSPGTRSSPLHF.

J is TRBJ1-4 and V is TRBV19; 9 bases are shared with TRBD1. The CDR3 totals 13 residues. Germline V gene lookup returns CDR1 LNHDA and CDR2 SQIVND (reference sequence). The ends lost 9 bases at V and 5 bases at J; junction bases unmatched: 4. The DNA of the CDR3 is TGTGCCAGCAAAGGGACAGGGAATGAAAAACTGTTTTTT. It codes for CASKGTGNEKLFF.

The rearrangement joins TRBV4-1 to TRBJ2-3, with D possibly being TRBD1 (5 bases). Germline values: CDR1 MGHRA, CDR2 YSYEKL. The CDR3 length is 15 residues. V was pared by 3 bases and J by 0 bases, with 10 bases between. In nucleotides, the CDR3 is TGCGCCAGCAGCCACTCAGGGTTTAGCACAGATACGCAGTATTTT. Translated, it gives CASSHSGFSTDTQYF.

The rearrangement uses TRBV2 and TRBJ1-1; D remains unclear. This CDR3 has 13 residues. Between the trimmed V and J ends, which lost 10 bases and 0 bases, there was a span of 12 bases. CDR1 is SNHLY, CDR2 FYNNEI, per germline. The CDR3 loop reads CATKGGLNTEAFF. The CDR3 DNA reads TGTGCCACCAAAGGAGGTTTGAACACTGAAGCTTTCTTT.

J is TRBJ2-2 and V is TRBV9; D perhaps matches TRBD1 (8 bases). The germline V gene encodes CDR1 SGDLS and CDR2 YYNGEE. The CDR3 runs to 16 residues. Trimming removed 6 bases from V and 5 bases from J, with 20 bases in between. CDR3: CASTNRGGAGTGELFF. The DNA for the CDR3 is TGTGCCAGCACCAACAGGGGGGGAGCGGGTACCGGGGAGCTGTTTTTT.

The chain combines TRBV6-4 with TRBJ1-4; D possibly corresponds to TRBD1 (5 bases). Germline V gene data show CDR1 as MRHNA and CDR2 as SNTAGT. The germline V and J ends were trimmed by 5 bases and 8 bases, with 12 bases remaining between them. CDR3 length: 13 amino acids. The CDR3 nucleotides are TGTGCCAGCAGTCAGCGTCCAGGGGAAAAACTGTTTTTT. It specifies CASSQRPGEKLFF.

The chain uses TRBV2 and TRBJ2-7; 8 nucleotides align to TRBD1. This CDR3 is built from 13 residues. Germline values: CDR1 SNHLY, CDR2 FYNNEI. J lost 7 bases, V lost 5 bases, and 7 bases had no gene match. CDR3 nucleotides: TGTGCCAGCAGTCCCAGGGGGCCGTGGGAGCAGTACTTC. The encoded protein is CASSPRGPWEQYF.

V and J are TRBV20-1 and TRBJ2-7; unclear D gene. With 7 bases removed from V and 6 bases from J, the gap between germline ends came to 13 bases. The CDR3 extends over 11 amino acids. CDR1 and CDR2 from the germline V gene are DFQATT and SNEGSKA (reference sequence). CDR3 DNA sequence: TGCAGTGTTTGGAACGGCGGCGAGCAGTACTTC. Protein sequence: CSVWNGGEQYF.

This chain uses TRBV3-1 (or the pseudogene TRBV3-2) with TRBJ1-2, with 9 bases aligning to TRBD1. The CDR3 consists of 18 residues. J was trimmed by 7 bases and V by 4 bases; bases with no gene match: 19. Germline CDR1 reads LGHDT; CDR2 reads YNNKEL (reference sequence). The CDR3 reads CASSLDDRQGEGAGGYTF. The CDR3 coding sequence is TGTGCCAGCAGCCTAGACGACCGACAGGGGGAGGGAGCGGGTGGCTACACCTTC.

This chain links TRBV4-3 with TRBJ2-7, with 9 bases identical to TRBD1. Germline V gene lookup returns CDR1 LGHNA and CDR2 YSLEER. The CDR3 consists of 14 residues. V lost 4 bases and J lost 6; bases outside the gene matches: 7. The CDR3 DNA reads TGCGCCAGCAGCCGTGTCCGGGACAGGGCCGAGCAGTACTTC. The encoded protein is CASSRVRDRAEQYF.

The chain carries TRBV2 and TRBJ1-4, with D hard to call. The ends were cut back, 8 bases at V and 8 bases at J, with 21 bases in the middle. The CDR3 loop spans 15 amino acids. Germline V gene sequence: CDR1 SNHLY, CDR2 FYNNEI. CDR3 region: CASSTNPRSGEKLFF. The CDR3 nucleotides read TGTGCCAGCTCTACGAATCCACGGAGTGGGGAAAAACTGTTTTTT.